Detailed here is one TCR beta chain. This sample was taken from a study of cytomegalovirus exposure and HLA in healthy donors. The V end lost 0 bases, the J end lost 5 bases, and 12 bases lay between the germline ends. Looked up from germline, CDR1 is MNHNY and CDR2 is SVGAGI (reference sequence). The CDR3 sequence is 15 residues long. PCR was performed using 60 Vbeta and 13 Jbeta primers. Measured with immunoSEQ multiplex PCR; TCRdb has only the in-frame clones, and not every one. The table records about 94,000 clones, over 50% of them present only once. While unrecorded immune exposures were likely, the donors were nominally healthy when sampled.

The rearrangement uses TRBV6-6 and TRBJ2-3, with D tentatively TRBD2 (6 bases). Source material: PBMCs. The clonotype comes from a man aged 25 to 40 in good health and CMV-seronegative. In nucleotides, the CDR3 is TGTGCCAGCAGTTACTCCCGGGAGCGAGGAGATACGCAGTATTTT. This encodes CASSYSRERGDTQYF.